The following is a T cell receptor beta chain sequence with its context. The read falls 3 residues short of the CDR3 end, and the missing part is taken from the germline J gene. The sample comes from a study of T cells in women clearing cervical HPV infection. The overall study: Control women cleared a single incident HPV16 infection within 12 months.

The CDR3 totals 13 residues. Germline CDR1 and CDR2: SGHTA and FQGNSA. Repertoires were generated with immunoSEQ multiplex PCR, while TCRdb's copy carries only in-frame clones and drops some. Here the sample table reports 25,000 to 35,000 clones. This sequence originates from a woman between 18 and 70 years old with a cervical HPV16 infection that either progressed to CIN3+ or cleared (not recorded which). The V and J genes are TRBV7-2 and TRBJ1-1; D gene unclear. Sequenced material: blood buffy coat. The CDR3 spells CASSLGAKREAFF. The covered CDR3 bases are TGTGCCAGCAGCTTAGGAGCCAAGAGAGAA.